These 9 T cell receptor beta chains came from one sample sequenced in a study of a mutant IDH1 vaccine in newly diagnosed glioma. Time point reported: baseline, week 1 (first vaccination visit). As for treatment: pre-vaccination baseline after standard-of-care therapy. The table came from immunoSEQ multiplex PCR; TCRdb's copy has only in-frame clones and leaves some out. Of about 66,000 clones listed, 80% to 90% are singletons. Sequences were derived from PBMCs, sampled from a glioma patient treated with radiotherapy, temozolomide or both. The receptors were gathered from a man younger than 40 with glioma.

V usage is TRBV6-1 and J usage is TRBJ2-7, with 9 bases aligning to TRBD1. V shed 4 bases and J 4 bases; nucleotides not matched to a gene: 5. Germline V gene data show CDR1 as MNHNS and CDR2 as SASEGT. There are 14 residues in the CDR3. The CDR3 DNA sequence: TGTGCCAGCAGTGTGGGGACAGGGATTTACGAGCAGTACTTC. This gives the protein CASSVGTGIYEQYF.

The rearrangement uses TRBV5-1 and TRBJ2-2, with D perhaps matching TRBD1 (5 bases). The V and J ends lost 2 bases and 0 bases respectively, with 11 bases between them. This CDR3 contains 16 residues. Germline CDR1 and CDR2: SGHRS and YFSETQ. CDR3 sequence: CASSFFRVTNTGELFF. In nucleotides, the CDR3 is TGCGCCAGCAGCTTCTTCAGGGTAACGAACACCGGGGAGCTGTTTTTT.

Here the CDR3 reads CASTQESGFRETQYF. Here the CDR3 DNA reads TGTGCCAGCACCCAGGAGTCAGGGTTTCGGGAGACCCAGTACTTC. This chain links TRBV7-8 with TRBJ2-5; a weak D match, TRBD1 (5 bases). Deletions cut 7 bases from V and 5 bases from J, with 20 bases between. This CDR3 spans 15 amino acids. Germline V gene lookup returns CDR1 SGHVS and CDR2 FQNEAQ.

The J gene is TRBJ2-7, the V gene TRBV4-2; D gene ambiguous. The CDR3 has 13 residues. V lost 3 bases, J lost 5 bases, and 11 bases lay in between. The germline V gene encodes CDR1 LGHNA and CDR2 YNFKEQ. As DNA, the CDR3 is TGTGCCAGCAGCCATGGGGTGTCGGACGAGCAGTACTTC. Translation: CASSHGVSDEQYF.

V is TRBV18 and J is TRBJ1-5; TRBD1 is a possible D gene (5 bases). Per germline, CDR1 KGHSH and CDR2 LQKENI. Trimming shortened V by 2 bases and J by 4 bases, and 15 bases separated the two germline ends. CDR3 length equals 16 residues. This chain's CDR3 is CASSPGLPGWNQPQHF. CDR3 nucleotide sequence: TGTGCCAGCTCACCAGGTCTTCCAGGGTGGAATCAGCCCCAGCATTTT.

This clone turned up a few times. This sequence joins TRBV19 and TRBJ1-5, with D tentatively TRBD1 (5 bases). The CDR3 extends over 15 amino acids. CDR1 is LNHDA, CDR2 SQIVND, per germline (reference sequence). V lost 5 bases, J lost 1 base, and 12 bases lay in between. CDR3 sequence reads: CASSVTAKSNQPQHF. The DNA for the CDR3 is TGTGCCAGTAGTGTGACAGCTAAGAGCAATCAGCCCCAGCATTTT.

The chain links TRBV18 to TRBJ2-3, with TRBD2 matching 10 bases. V lost 3 bases, J lost 0 bases, and 0 bases stayed unmatched. Germline V CDR1 and CDR2: KGHSH, LQKENI. This CDR3 spans 15 amino acids. CDR3 residues: CASSPTSGSTDTQYF. CDR3 bases: TGTGCCAGCTCACCGACTAGCGGGAGCACAGATACGCAGTATTTT.

This chain connects TRBV29-1 to TRBJ2-5; the D is unclear. CDR3 length: 14 amino acids. Trimming removed 3 bases at V and 1 base at J, with 12 bases between. Germline-derived CDR1 and CDR2 are SQVTM and ANQGSEA. CDR3 loop: CSVEWSALQETQYF. The CDR3, as DNA: TGCAGCGTTGAGTGGTCGGCTCTCCAAGAGACCCAGTACTTC.

This clone was detected a few times. For the CDR3, the DNA is TGTGCCAGCAGCTTGGAATTTAAGGGGCACGAGCAGTACTTC. Translating gives CASSLEFKGHEQYF. The chain links TRBV5-4 to TRBJ2-7, with D possibly being TRBD1 (5 bases). Between the trimmed V and J ends, which lost 0 bases and 5 bases, there was a span of 12 bases. CDR3 length equals 14 residues. The germline CDR1 and CDR2 sequences are SGHNT and YYREEE (reference sequence).